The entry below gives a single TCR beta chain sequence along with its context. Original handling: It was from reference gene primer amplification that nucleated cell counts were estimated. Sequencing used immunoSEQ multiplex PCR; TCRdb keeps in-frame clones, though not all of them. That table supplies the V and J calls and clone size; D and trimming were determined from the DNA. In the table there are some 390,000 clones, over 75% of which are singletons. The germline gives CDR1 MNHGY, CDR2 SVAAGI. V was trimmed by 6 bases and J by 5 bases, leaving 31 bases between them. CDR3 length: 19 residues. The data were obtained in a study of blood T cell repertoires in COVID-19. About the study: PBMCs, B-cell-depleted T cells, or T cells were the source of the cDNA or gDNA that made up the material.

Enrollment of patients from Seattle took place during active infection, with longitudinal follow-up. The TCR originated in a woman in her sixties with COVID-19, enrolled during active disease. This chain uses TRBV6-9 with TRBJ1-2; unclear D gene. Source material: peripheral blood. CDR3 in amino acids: CASSPTELSAQQARYGYTF. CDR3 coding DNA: TGTGCCAGCAGCCCGACCGAACTAAGTGCTCAACAAGCAAGATATGGCTACACCTTC.